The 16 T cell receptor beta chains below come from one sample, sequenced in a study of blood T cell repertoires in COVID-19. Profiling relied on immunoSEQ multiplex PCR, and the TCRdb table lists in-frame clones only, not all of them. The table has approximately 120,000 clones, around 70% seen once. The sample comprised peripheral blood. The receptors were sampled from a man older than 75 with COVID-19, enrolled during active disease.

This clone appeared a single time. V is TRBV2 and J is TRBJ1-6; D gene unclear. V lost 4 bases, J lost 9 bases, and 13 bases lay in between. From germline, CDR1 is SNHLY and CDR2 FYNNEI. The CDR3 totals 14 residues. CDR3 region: CASSASPGLSPLHF. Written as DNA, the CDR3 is TGTGCCAGCAGTGCTAGCCCGGGCCTTTCACCCCTCCACTTT. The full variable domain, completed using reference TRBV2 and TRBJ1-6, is EPEVTQTPSHQVTQMGQEVILRCVPISNHLYFYWYRQILGQKVEFLVSFYNNEISEKSEIFDDQFSVERPDGSNFTLKIRSTKLEDSAMYFCASSASPGLSPLHFGNGTRLTVT.

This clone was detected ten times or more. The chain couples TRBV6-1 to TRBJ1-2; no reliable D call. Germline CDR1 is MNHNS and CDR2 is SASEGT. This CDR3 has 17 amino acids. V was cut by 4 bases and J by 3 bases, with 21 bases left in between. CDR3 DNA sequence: TGTGCCAGCAGTGCAAACATCTATCGTCGGGAGGACTATGGCTACACCTTC. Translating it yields CASSANIYRREDYGYTF.

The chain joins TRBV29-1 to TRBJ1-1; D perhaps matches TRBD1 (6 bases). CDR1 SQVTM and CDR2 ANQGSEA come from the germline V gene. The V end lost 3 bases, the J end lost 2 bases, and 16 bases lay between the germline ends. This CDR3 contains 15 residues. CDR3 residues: CSVEGLRGGNTEAFF. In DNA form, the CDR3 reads TGCAGCGTTGAGGGTTTGAGGGGGGGCAACACTGAAGCTTTCTTT.

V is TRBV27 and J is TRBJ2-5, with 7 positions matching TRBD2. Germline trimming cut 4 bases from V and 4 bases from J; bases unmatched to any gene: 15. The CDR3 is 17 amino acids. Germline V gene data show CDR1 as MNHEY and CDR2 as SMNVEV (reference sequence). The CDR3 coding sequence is TGTGCCAGCAGTTGGGGGGGAGGACCTGGCGGACCAGAGACCCAGTACTTC. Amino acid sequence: CASSWGGGPGGPETQYF.

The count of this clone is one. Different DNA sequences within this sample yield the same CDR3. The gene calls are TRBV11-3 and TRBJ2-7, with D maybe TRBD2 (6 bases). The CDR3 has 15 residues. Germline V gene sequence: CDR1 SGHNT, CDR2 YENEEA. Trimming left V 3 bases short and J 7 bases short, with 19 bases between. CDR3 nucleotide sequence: TGTGCCAGCAGCTTGGGGCGGGGTCTAACGAAGGAGCAGTACTTC. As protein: CASSLGRGLTKEQYF. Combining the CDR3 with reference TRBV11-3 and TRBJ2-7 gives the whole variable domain EAGVVQSPRYKIIEKKQPVAFWCNPISGHNTLYWYLQNLGQGPELLIRYENEEAVDDSQLPKDRFSAERLKGVDSTLKIQPAELGDSAVYLCASSLGRGLTKEQYFGPGTRLTVT.

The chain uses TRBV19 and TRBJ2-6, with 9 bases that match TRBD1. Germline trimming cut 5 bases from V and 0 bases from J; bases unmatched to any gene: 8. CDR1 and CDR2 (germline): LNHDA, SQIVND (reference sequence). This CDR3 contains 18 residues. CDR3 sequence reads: CASSYGTGLTSGANVLTF. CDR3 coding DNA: TGTGCCAGTAGTTACGGGACAGGGCTTACCTCTGGGGCCAACGTCCTGACTTTC.

Written as DNA, the CDR3 is TGCGCCAGCAGTGAGTTCCGGGACAGAGCCTACGAGCAGTACTTC. This codes for CASSEFRDRAYEQYF. The chain has TRBV10-1 and TRBJ2-7; 7 positions match TRBD1. In germline, CDR1 is WNHNN, CDR2 SYGVQD (reference sequence). After removal of 1 base from V and 2 bases from J, the junction contained 5 bases not matched to a gene. The length of the CDR3 is 15 residues.

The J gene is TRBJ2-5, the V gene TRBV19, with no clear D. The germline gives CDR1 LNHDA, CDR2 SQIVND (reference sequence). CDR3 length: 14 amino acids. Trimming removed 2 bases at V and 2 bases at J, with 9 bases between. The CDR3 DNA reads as TGTGCCAGTAGTATAAAGAGAGATCAAGAGACCCAGTACTTC. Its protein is CASSIKRDQETQYF.

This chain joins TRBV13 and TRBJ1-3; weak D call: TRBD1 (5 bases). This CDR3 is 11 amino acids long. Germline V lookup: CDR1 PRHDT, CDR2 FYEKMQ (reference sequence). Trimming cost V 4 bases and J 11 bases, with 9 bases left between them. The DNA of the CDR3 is TGTGCCAGCAGCTCCGACAGTGCCATATATTTT. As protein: CASSSDSAIYF.

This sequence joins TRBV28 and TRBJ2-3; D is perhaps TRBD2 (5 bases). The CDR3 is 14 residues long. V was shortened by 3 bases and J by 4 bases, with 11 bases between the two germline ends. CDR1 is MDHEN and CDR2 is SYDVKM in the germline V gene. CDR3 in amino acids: CASSFLGSSDTQYF. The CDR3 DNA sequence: TGTGCCAGCAGTTTTTTAGGGAGCTCAGATACGCAGTATTTT.

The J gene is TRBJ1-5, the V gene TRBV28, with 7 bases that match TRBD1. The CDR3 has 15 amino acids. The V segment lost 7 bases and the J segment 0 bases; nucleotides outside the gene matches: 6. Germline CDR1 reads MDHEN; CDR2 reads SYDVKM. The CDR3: CASTPTGHSNQPQHF. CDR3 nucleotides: TGTGCCAGCACCCCGACAGGGCATAGCAATCAGCCCCAGCATTTT.

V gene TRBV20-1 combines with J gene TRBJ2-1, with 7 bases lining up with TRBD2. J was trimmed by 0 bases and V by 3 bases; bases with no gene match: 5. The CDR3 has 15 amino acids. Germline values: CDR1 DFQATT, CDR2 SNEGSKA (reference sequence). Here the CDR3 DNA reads TGCAGTGCTAGTATACTAGCGCACTCCTACAATGAGCAGTTCTTC. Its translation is CSASILAHSYNEQFF.

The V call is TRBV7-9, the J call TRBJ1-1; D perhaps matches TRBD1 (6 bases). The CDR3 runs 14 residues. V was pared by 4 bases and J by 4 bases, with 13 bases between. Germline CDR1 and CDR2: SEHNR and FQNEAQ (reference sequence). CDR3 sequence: CASSSVRGSTEAFF. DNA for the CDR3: TGTGCCAGCAGCTCAGTCAGGGGCAGCACTGAAGCTTTCTTT.

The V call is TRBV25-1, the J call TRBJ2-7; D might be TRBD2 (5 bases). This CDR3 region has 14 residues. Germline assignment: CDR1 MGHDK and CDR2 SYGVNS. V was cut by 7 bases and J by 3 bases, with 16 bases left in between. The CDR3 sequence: CASTHTGGGYEQYF. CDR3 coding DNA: TGTGCCAGCACTCACACTGGAGGTGGCTACGAGCAGTACTTC.

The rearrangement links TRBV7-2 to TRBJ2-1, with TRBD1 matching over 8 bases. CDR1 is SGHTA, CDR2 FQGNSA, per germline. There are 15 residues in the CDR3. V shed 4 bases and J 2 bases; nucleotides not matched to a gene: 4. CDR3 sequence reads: CASSSQGAAYNEQFF. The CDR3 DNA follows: TGTGCCAGCAGCTCGCAGGGGGCCGCCTACAATGAGCAGTTCTTC.

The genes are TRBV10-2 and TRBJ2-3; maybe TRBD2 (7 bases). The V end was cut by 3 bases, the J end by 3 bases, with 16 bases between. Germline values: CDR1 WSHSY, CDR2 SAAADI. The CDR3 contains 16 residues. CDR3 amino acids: CASSDPGEGGTDTQYF. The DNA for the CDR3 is TGCGCCAGCAGTGACCCAGGGGAGGGGGGGACAGATACGCAGTATTTT.